This TCR beta chain was retrieved from a study of shared clonotypes between healthy human individuals. The CDR3 totals 13 residues. Germline V lookup: CDR1 WSHSY, CDR2 SAAADI. V lost 6 bases and J 1 base, leaving 8 bases between the germline ends. HIV-negative, healthy adults without recent acute infections or vaccinations were the donors. Replicate sorted-subset PCRs were loaded with about 0.2 ug DNA, approximately 31,000 T cell genomes. Profiled with immunoSEQ multiplex PCR; TCRdb holds only in-frame clones, not every one. The sample carries 2 million to 2.5 million clones, approximately 95% recorded once. This clone appeared a single time.

Sequencing input: naive CD4+ T cells from PBMCs. Subset of the sample: CD45RA+ positively selected. This clonotype originated in a young man in good health. Some clones in this sample may be carry-over from other donors' samples. The chain is built from TRBV10-2 and TRBJ2-3, with a weak D call TRBD2 (5 bases). The CDR3 reads CASRDSGTDTQYF. The DNA of the CDR3 is TGCGCCAGCAGGGATAGCGGCACAGATACGCAGTATTTT.